The source of this T cell receptor beta chain is a study of T cells in Graves' hyperthyroidism and ophthalmopathy. About the research overall: Blood from the periphery was taken at initial diagnosis, before any treatment.

The study's findings and limits: The authors' 13 V-J model separated ophthalmopathy from stable hyperthyroidism.

Amplified TCR beta CDR3 regions derived from RNA transcripts. When the TCR CDR3 underwent first-round RT-PCR, the HTBI primer set was used. Each CDR3 protein gets one entry after TCRdb re-called the multiplex PCR reads with MiXCR. The sample records roughly 300,000 distinct CDR3 sequences, approximately 15% being singletons. This clonotype was seen ten or more times. No antigen is known for it. A patient was excluded if there was uncontrolled infection, other autoimmune disease, pregnancy or lactation. This CDR3 region has 16 residues. Germline V gives CDR1 MNHNS, CDR2 SASEGT. With 5 bases clipped from V and 4 bases from J, the junction kept 3 bases outside the gene matches.

The chain joins TRBV6-1 to TRBJ2-2, with 14 bases that match TRBD2. The clonotype originates from a woman aged 25 to 39 with Graves' hyperthyroidism. The sequenced sample was blood. The CDR3 spells CASSPGTSGGTGELFF. DNA of the CDR3: TGTGCCAGCAGTCCCGGGACTAGCGGGGGCACCGGGGAGCTGTTTTTT.